The TCR beta chain under discussion was sequenced for a study of vaccination effects on CD4 cells after COVID-19. V gave up 2 bases and J gave up 6 bases, with 14 bases separating them. Germline V CDR1 and CDR2: MNHNS, SASEGT. The CDR3 loop spans 15 amino acids. Overall study findings and caveats: The study found marked clonal contraction of infection- and vaccine-induced clones late after vaccination. The study got few convalescent patients and did not collect any early post-infection timepoints.

The table came from immunoSEQ multiplex PCR; TCRdb's copy has only in-frame clones and leaves some out. Of about 48,000 clones listed, 75% to 80% are singletons. As concerns this clone: What it binds is unknown.

Using viral peptide pools, the ViraFEST assay grew out antigen-specific CD4+ T cells prior to sequencing. CD4+ T cell isolation took place after less than 13 days of culture. Vaccinated participants had no history of SARS-CoV-2 infection and tested negative for nucleocapsid antibodies. Supplemented with around 9.6 IU/ml IL-2 and approximately 9.7 ug/ml peptides, roughly 2 million PBMC per well were kept in culture. Cultures had half their medium replaced with IL-2 medium on days 3 and 7. The chain joins TRBV6-1 to TRBJ1-3; D gene ambiguous. This sequence originates from a human donor who received a COVID-19 vaccine. The input for sequencing was CD4+ T cells from PBMCs cultured with HCoV-OC43 spike peptides, taken before COVID-19 vaccination. As for subset: HCoV-OC43 spike overlapping peptide pool stimulation. In DNA form, the CDR3 reads TGTGCCAGCAGTGAAACTGGGAAGTCTTTAAACACCATATATTTT. Protein: CASSETGKSLNTIYF.